This TCR beta chain comes out of a study of blood T cell repertoires in COVID-19. Germline V CDR1 and CDR2: SNHLY, FYNNEI. The CDR3 consists of 10 residues. The trim removed 11 bases at V and 3 bases at J, leaving 0 bases unmatched. TCRdb keeps only in-frame clones here, not all; method: immunoSEQ multiplex PCR. The repertoire includes 75,000 to 85,000 clones, 88% of them detected once, and 5% to 6.5% sits in the top ten. The rearrangement uses TRBV2 and TRBJ2-5; 7 bases map to TRBD2. This TCR derives from a man between 45 and 60 years old with active COVID-19. Sequenced input: peripheral blood. The CDR3 DNA follows: TGTGCCGGGGGGGAAGAGACCCAGTACTTC. Protein: CAGGEETQYF.